These 2 T cell receptor beta chains originate from one sample sequenced in a study of post-analysis software for immune sequencing data. Study conclusions and caveats: Patients used about 5 TRBV segments, including TRBV5-6, TRBV5-1 and TRBV20-1, more often than controls.

These receptors' targets are unknown. Incorporated into the TCR beta cDNA libraries were unique molecular identifiers, which served to reduce PCR and sequencing biases. TCRdb re-analysed the PCR reads in MiXCR, keeping a single row per CDR3 protein. Of hundreds of thousands of distinct CDR3 sequences listed, roughly 45% were seen once; the top ten hold 9.5% to 13%. Sequencing was carried out using blood. The receptors were gathered from a girl under 18 with multiple sclerosis.

This chain joins TRBV28 and TRBJ2-3; D unclear. Deletions cut 5 bases from V and 14 bases from J, with 20 bases between. The length of the CDR3 is 13 residues. Germline V CDR1 and CDR2: MDHEN, SYDVKM. The CDR3: CASSISGPQRLYF. As DNA, the CDR3 is TGTGCCAGCAGTATTTCCGGGCCCCAAAGGTTGTATTTT. Supplemented by reference TRBV28 and TRBJ2-3, the full variable domain reads DVKVTQSSRYLVKRTGEKVFLECVQDMDHENMFWYRQDPGLGLRLIYFSYDVKMKEKGDIPEGYSVSREKKERFSLILESASTNQTSMYLCASSISGPQRLYFGPGTRLTVL.

The rearrangement links TRBV14 to TRBJ2-3; 7 bases fit TRBD2. With V trimmed by 3 bases and J by 2 bases, 5 bases remained unmatched. Germline CDR1 SGHDN, CDR2 FVKESK. CDR3 length: 15 amino acids. DNA for the CDR3: TGTGCCAGCAGCCACCGGACTAGGGTCACAGATACGCAGTATTTT. Its translation is CASSHRTRVTDTQYF. Using reference TRBV14 and TRBJ2-3 for the parts outside the CDR3, the full variable domain is EAGVTQFPSHSVIEKGQTVTLRCDPISGHDNLYWYRRVMGKEIKFLLHFVKESKQDESGMPNNRFLAERTGGTYSTLKVQPAELEDSGVYFCASSHRTRVTDTQYFGPGTRLTVL.